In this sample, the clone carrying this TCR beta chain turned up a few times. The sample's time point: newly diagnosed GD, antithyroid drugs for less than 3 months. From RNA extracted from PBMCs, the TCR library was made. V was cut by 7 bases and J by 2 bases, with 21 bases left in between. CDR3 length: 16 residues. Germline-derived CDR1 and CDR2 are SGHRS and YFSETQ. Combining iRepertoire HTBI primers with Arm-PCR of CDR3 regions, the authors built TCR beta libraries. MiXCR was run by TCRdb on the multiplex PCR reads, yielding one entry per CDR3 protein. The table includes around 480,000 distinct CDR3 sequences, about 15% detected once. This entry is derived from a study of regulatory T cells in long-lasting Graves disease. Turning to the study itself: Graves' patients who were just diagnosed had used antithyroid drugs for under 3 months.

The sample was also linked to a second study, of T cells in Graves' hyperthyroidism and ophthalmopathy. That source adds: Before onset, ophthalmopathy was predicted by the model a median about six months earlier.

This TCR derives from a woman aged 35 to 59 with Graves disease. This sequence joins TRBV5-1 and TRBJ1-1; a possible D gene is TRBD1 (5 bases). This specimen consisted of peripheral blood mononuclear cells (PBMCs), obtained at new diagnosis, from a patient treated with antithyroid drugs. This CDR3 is CASALPFGGGNTEAFF. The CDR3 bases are TGCGCCAGCGCCCTCCCTTTCGGGGGGGGTAACACTGAAGCTTTCTTT. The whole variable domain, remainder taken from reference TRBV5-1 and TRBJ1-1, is KAGVTQTPRYLIKTRGQQVTLSCSPISGHRSVSWYQQTPGQGLQFLFEYFSETQRNKGNFPGRFSGRQFSNSRSEMNVSTLELGDSALYLCASALPFGGGNTEAFFGQGTRLTVV.